This TCR beta chain derives from a study of blood T cell repertoires in COVID-19 (TCRdb year 2020). For the wider study: Samples from collaborators originated in the United States, Italy and Spain and spanned both the acute and convalescent phases of COVID-19. Where HLA class I and class II types were available, the types were taken from metadata supplied by the sample provider, not from assay-based typing. The repertoires were released in a freely available public database meant as a resource for research on the immune response to SARS-CoV-2. Samples came from the ongoing ImmuneRACE study (first 160 participants) plus 1,254 subjects from 6 global collaborators. Subjects who had been exposed to COVID-19, were actively infected with it, or had recovered from it provided the deeply sampled blood TCRbeta repertoires that made up the dataset. The prospective study material was composed of cDNA or gDNA derived from T cells, B-cell-depleted T cells, or PBMCs. A de-identified subject ID, COVID-19 status, age in years and sex were almost always included in the sample metadata. Study-wide findings and limitations: The quantity of clinical and demographic metadata differed by source and by participant and was supplied without curation.

Details on this clone: Which antigen it targets is not known. The input lacks base qualities; no much larger clone sits a single base away.

V ends up 5 bases short and J 2 bases short, with an unmatched junction base count of 4. Including cysteine and phenylalanine, the CDR3 has 14 amino acids. Only CDR3 DNA remains: 42 bases, in frame from the first base. CDR1 is given as SGHRS and CDR2 as YFSETQ, both from the germline V gene. TCRbeta CDR3 regions were amplified from genomic DNA using the immunoSEQ Assay, a bias-controlled multiplex PCR. The authors' analysis ran thus. The number of nucleated cells in each sample was estimated from the amplification of reference gene primers within the assay. To quantify the absolute abundance of each unique TCRbeta CDR3 rearrangement, sequence reads were collapsed and filtered. Productive Simpson clonality was computed per sample as the square root of Simpson's diversity index over productive rearrangements. TCRdb limited this immuneACCESS table to in-frame rearrangements with V and J called. A share of clones is missing; checked studies link under half to unresolved V genes, and the rest is unexplained. For V, J and clone size, that table is used; D and trimming come from the DNA. The sample table records fewer than 350,000 clones; approximately 87% of these occur just once. The ten largest clonotypes hold around 12% of the sample.

At one collaborating source in Seattle, patients were enrolled during active infection and were followed longitudinally through the course of disease. Collaborating institutions collected whole blood in K2EDTA tubes following their own protocols. Collaborator samples were shipped for TCRbeta analysis as frozen whole blood, isolated PBMCs, or DNA extracted from either sample type. Sequenced input: peripheral blood. The sequence was collected from a woman aged 25 to 39 with COVID-19, enrolled during active disease. The rearrangement combines TRBV5-1 with TRBJ1-5; 7 junctional bases match TRBD1. The base sequence is TGCGCCAGCAGTCCAGGGGGTGGCAATCAGCCCCAGCATTTT. This codes for CASSPGGGNQPQHF.